These T cell receptor beta chains were read from a single sample in a study of cytomegalovirus exposure and HLA in healthy donors. The protocol was immunoSEQ multiplex PCR, while the TCRdb copy is restricted to in-frame clones and leaves out a portion. The sample has 150,000 to 160,000 clones; about four fifths are singletons. Specimen: PBMCs. These receptors all come from a man between 18 and 29 years old in good health and CMV-seronegative. CDR3s include the opening cysteine and the closing phenylalanine or tryptophan. The D gene is left open where the match is weak. Rows may omit the clone size; those that give it use once, few, many or a size class.

.,few,TRBJ1-1,TRBV2,CASSPQVSTEAFF,TGTGCCAGCAGTCCCCAGGTATCGACTGAAGCTTTCTTT
TRBD1,few,TRBJ2-7,TRBV7-9,CASSAGTGGFYEQYF,TGTGCCAGCAGCGCCGGGACAGGGGGTTTCTACGAGCAGTACTTC
.,.,TRBJ1-5,TRBV9,CASSLSFSGQPQHF,TGTGCCAGCAGCCTCTCGTTCAGCGGCCAGCCCCAGCATTTT
TRBD1,.,TRBJ2-3,TRBV30,CAWSVGQDTDTQYF,TGTGCCTGGAGTGTAGGACAGGACACAGATACGCAGTATTTT
TRBD1,.,TRBJ2-2,TRBV28,CASSTPGQGNTGELFF,TGTGCCAGCAGTACCCCGGGACAGGGTAACACCGGGGAGCTGTTTTTT
TRBD1,.,TRBJ1-2,TRBV6-5,CASSGRDRGRDYTF,TGTGCCAGCAGTGGCCGGGACAGGGGGCGAGACTACACCTTC
TRBD2,few,TRBJ2-3,TRBV7-2,CASSFLSAGGRADTQYF,TGTGCCAGCAGCTTTTTGTCGGCGGGGGGAAGAGCAGATACGCAGTATTTT
.,.,TRBJ2-3,TRBV5-4,CASSQRTLTDTQYF,TGTGCCAGCAGCCAAAGGACTCTCACAGATACGCAGTATTTT
TRBD2,.,TRBJ2-3,TRBV7-6,CASSLATSGPTDTQYF,TGTGCCAGCAGCTTAGCAACTAGCGGGCCTACAGATACGCAGTATTTT
.,.,TRBJ1-3,TRBV5-6,CASSPQPGGRNTIYF,TGTGCCAGCAGCCCTCAACCGGGGGGCCGAAACACCATATATTTT
TRBD2,.,TRBJ2-7,TRBV30,CAWSVPPGLAAEQYF,TGTGCCTGGAGTGTACCCCCGGGACTAGCGGCCGAGCAGTACTTC
TRBD1,.,TRBJ1-2,TRBV5-1,CASSLGFGGQGTYGYTF,TGCGCCAGCAGCTTGGGGTTCGGGGGACAGGGGACCTATGGCTACACCTTC
.,.,TRBJ1-3,TRBV7-2,CASSRTGIKGNTIYF,TGTGCCAGCAGCCGAACGGGTATTAAGGGAAACACCATATATTTT
TRBD1,.,TRBJ1-2,TRBV5-1,CASSSYQGAPRVYTF,TGCGCCAGCAGCTCCTATCAGGGGGCCCCACGGGTGTACACCTTC
TRBD2,.,TRBJ2-7,TRBV18,CASSPGGGQTYEQYF,TGTGCCAGCTCACCAGGCGGGGGGCAGACCTACGAGCAGTACTTC
TRBD1,.,TRBJ2-2,TRBV13,CASSAGQGLTGELFF,TGTGCCAGCAGCGCGGGACAGGGGCTCACCGGGGAGCTGTTTTTT
.,.,TRBJ1-2,TRBV10-3,CAISESHTRQLIMGYTF,TGTGCCATCAGTGAGTCACATACCCGACAGCTTATTATGGGTTACACCTTC